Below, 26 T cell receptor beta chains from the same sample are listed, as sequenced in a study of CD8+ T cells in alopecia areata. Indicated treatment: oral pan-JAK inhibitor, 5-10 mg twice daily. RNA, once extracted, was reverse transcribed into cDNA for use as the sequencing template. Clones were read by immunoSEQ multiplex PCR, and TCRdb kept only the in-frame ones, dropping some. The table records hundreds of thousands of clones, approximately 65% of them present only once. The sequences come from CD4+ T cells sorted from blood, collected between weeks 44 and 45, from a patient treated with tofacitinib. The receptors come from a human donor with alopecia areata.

DNA for the CDR3: TGTGCCAGCAGTCACCCAGGGGGGTTTGGTGAAGCTTTCTTT. This codes for CASSHPGGFGEAFF. The chain uses TRBV6-5 and TRBJ1-1, with TRBD1 matching 7 bases. This CDR3 has 14 residues. Germline values: CDR1 MNHEY, CDR2 SVGAGI. Trimming at V came to 5 bases and at J to 7 bases, leaving 10 bases not matched to a gene.

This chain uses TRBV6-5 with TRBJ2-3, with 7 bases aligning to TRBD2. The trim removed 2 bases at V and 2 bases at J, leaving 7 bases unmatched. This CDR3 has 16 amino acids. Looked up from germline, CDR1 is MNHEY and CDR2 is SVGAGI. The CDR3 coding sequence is TGTGCCAGCAGTTACGAACCGGGGGGAGTCACAGATACGCAGTATTTT. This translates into CASSYEPGGVTDTQYF.

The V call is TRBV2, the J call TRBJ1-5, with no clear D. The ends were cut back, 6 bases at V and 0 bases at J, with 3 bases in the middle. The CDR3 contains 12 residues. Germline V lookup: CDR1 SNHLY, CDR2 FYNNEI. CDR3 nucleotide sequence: TGTGCCAGCAGGGTTAGCAATCAGCCCCAGCATTTT. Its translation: CASRVSNQPQHF.

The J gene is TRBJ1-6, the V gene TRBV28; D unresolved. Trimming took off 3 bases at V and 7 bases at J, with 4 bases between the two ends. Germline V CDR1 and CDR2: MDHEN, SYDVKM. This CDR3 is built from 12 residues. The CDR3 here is CASSFINSPLHF. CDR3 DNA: TGTGCCAGCAGTTTTATCAATTCACCCCTCCACTTT.

CDR3 bases: TGCAGCGTTGAAGGCCCCCGAGACAGCCAGTATGGCTACACCTTC. Amino acid sequence: CSVEGPRDSQYGYTF. This chain links TRBV29-1 with TRBJ1-2, with D possibly being TRBD1 (5 bases). The V end lost 1 base, the J end lost 5 bases, and 17 bases lay between the germline ends. CDR3 length: 15 amino acids. Per the germline V gene, CDR1 is SQVTM and CDR2 is ANQGSEA.

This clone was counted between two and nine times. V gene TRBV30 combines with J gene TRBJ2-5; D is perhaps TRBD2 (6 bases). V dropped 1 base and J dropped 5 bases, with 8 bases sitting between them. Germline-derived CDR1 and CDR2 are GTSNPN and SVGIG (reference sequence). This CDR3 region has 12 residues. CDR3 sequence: CAWSGGRETQYF. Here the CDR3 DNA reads TGTGCCTGGAGTGGAGGGAGGGAGACCCAGTACTTC.

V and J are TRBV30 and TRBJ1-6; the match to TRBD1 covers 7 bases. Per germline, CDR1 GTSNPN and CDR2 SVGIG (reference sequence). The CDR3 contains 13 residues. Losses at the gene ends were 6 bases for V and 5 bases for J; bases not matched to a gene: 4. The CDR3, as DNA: TGTGCCTGCGCGACAGGGAATAATTCACCCCTCCACTTT. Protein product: CACATGNNSPLHF.

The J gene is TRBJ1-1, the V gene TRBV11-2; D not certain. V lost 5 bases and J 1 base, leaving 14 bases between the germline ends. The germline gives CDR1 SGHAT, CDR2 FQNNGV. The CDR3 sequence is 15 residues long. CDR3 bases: TGTGCCAGCAGCATACCCAGTCAATGGAACACTGAAGCTTTCTTT. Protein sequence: CASSIPSQWNTEAFF.

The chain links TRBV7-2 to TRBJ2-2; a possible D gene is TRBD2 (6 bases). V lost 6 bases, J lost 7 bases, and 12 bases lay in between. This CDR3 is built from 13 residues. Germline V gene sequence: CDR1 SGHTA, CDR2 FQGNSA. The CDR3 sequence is CASSSEGHGELFF. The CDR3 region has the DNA TGTGCCAGCAGTTCGGAGGGGCACGGGGAGCTGTTTTTT.

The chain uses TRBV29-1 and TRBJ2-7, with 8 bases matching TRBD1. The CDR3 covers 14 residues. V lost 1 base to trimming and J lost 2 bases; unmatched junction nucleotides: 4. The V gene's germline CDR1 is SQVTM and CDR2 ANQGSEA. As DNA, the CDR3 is TGCAGCGTTGAAGGGGGGACAGGTCCCTACGAGCAGTACTTC. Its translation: CSVEGGTGPYEQYF.

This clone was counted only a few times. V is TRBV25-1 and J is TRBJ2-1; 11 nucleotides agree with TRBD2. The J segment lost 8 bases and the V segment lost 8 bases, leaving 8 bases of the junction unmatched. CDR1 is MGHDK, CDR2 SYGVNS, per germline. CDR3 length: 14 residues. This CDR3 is CASEVAGGHYEQFF. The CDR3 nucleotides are TGTGCCAGCGAAGTAGCGGGGGGGCACTATGAGCAGTTCTTC.

The CDR3 loop reads CAWARDTNTEAFF. CDR3 DNA sequence: TGTGCCTGGGCTAGGGATACGAACACTGAAGCTTTCTTT. V usage is TRBV30 and J usage is TRBJ1-1, with D hard to call. V was pared by 5 bases and J by 1 base, with 11 bases between. Germline-derived CDR1 and CDR2 are GTSNPN and SVGIG (reference sequence). This CDR3 comprises 13 residues.

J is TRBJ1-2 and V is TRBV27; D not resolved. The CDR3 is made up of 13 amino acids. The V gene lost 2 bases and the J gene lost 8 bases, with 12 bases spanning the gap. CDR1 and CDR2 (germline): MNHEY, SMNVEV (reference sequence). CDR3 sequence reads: CASSLSSGIGYTF. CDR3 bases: TGTGCCAGCAGTTTAAGTTCAGGCATCGGCTACACCTTC.

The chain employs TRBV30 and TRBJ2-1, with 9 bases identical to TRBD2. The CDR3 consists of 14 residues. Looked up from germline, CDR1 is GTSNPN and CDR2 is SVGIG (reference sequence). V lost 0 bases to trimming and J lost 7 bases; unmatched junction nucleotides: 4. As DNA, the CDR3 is TGTGCCTGGAGTGTAGGCGGGGGGGGGAATGAGCAGTTCTTC. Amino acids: CAWSVGGGGNEQFF.

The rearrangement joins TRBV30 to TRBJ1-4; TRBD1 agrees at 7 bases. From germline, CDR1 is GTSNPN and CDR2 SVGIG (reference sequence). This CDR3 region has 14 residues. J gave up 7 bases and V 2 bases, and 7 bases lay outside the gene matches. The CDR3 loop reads CAWSPSQGGEKLFF. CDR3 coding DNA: TGTGCCTGGAGTCCCAGCCAGGGGGGTGAAAAACTGTTTTTT. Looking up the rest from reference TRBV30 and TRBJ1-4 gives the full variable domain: SQTIHQWPATLVQPVGSPLSLECTVEGTSNPNLYWYRQAAGRGLQLLFYSVGIGQISSEVPQNLSASRPQDRQFILSSKKLLLSDSGFYLCAWSPSQGGEKLFFGSGTQLSVL.

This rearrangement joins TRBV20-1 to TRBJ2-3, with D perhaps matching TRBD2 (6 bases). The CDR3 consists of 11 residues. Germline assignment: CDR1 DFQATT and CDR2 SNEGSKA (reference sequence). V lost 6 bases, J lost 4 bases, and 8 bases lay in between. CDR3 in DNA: TGCAGTGCGCAGCGGGCAGATACGCAGTATTTT. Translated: CSAQRADTQYF.

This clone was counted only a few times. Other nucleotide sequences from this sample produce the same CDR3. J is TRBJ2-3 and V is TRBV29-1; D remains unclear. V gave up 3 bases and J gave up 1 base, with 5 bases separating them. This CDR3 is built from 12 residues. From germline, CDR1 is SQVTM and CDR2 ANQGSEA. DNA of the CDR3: TGCAGCGTTGATTGGGGCACAGATACGCAGTATTTT. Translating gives CSVDWGTDTQYF.

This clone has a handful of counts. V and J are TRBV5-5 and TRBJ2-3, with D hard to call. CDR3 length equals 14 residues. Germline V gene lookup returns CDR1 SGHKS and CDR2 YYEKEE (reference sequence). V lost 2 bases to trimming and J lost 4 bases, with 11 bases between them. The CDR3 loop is CASSFGSVADTQYF. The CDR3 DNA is TGTGCCAGCAGCTTCGGGTCTGTGGCAGATACGCAGTATTTT.

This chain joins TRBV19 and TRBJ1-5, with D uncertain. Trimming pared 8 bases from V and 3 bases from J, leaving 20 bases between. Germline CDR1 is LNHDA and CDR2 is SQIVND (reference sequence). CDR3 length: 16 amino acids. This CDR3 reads CASANPGPGLNQPQHF. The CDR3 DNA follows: TGTGCCAGTGCAAATCCCGGGCCAGGCCTCAATCAGCCCCAGCATTTT.

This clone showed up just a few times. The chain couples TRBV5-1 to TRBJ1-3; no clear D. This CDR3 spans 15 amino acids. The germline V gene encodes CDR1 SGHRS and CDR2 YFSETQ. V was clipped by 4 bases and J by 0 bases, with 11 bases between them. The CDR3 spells CASSTSFDSGNTIYF. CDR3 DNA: TGCGCCAGCAGCACATCGTTTGACTCTGGAAACACCATATATTTT.

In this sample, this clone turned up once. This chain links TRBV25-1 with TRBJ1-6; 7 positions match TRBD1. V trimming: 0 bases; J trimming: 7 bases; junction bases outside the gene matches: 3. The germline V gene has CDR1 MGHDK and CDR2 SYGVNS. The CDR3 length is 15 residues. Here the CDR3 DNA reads TGTGCCAGCAGTGAATATACAGGGGCCAATTCACCCCTCCACTTT. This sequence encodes CASSEYTGANSPLHF. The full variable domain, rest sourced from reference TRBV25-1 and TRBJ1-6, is EADIYQTPRYLVIGTGKKITLECSQTMGHDKMYWYQQDPGMELHLIHYSYGVNSTEKGDLSSESTVSRIRTEHFPLTLESARPSHTSQYLCASSEYTGANSPLHFGNGTRLTVT.

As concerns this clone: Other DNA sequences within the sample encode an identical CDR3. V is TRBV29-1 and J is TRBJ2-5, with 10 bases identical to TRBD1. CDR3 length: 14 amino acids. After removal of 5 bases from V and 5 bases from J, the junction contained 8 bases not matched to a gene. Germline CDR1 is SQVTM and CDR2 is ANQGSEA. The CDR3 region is CSVSGTGVWETQYF. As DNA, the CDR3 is TGCAGCGTTTCCGGGACAGGGGTTTGGGAGACCCAGTACTTC. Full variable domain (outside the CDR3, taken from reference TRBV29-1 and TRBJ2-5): SAVISQKPSRDICQRGTSLTIQCQVDSQVTMMFWYRQQPGQSLTLIATANQGSEATYESGFVIDKFPISRPNLTFSTLTVSNMSPEDSSIYLCSVSGTGVWETQYFGPGTRLLVL.

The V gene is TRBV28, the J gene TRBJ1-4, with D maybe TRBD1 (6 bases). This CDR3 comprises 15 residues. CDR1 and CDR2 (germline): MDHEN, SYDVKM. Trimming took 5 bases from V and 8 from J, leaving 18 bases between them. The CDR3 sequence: CASSTVMGAREKLFF. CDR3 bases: TGTGCCAGCAGTACCGTTATGGGGGCGCGGGAAAAACTGTTTTTT.

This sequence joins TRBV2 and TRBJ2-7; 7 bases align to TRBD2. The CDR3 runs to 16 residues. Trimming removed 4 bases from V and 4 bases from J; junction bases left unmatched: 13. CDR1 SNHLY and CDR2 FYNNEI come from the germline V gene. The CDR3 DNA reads TGTGCCAGCAGTGGGGTCCTAGCGGAACGGTTATACGAGCAGTACTTC. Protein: CASSGVLAERLYEQYF.

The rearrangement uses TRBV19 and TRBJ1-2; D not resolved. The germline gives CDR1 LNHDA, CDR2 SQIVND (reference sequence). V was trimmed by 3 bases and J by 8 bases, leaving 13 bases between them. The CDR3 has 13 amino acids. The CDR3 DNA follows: TGTGCCAGTAGTATCGATACAGCTGCGGGCTACACCTTC. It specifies CASSIDTAAGYTF.

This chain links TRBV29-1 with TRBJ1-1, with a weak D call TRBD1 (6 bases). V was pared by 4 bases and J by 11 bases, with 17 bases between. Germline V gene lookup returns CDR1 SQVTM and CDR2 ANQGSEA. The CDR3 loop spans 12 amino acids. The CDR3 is CSVGTDPREAFF. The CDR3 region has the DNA TGCAGCGTTGGGACAGACCCGCGGGAGGCTTTCTTT. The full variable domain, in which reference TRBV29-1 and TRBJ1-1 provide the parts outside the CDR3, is SAVISQKPSRDICQRGTSLTIQCQVDSQVTMMFWYRQQPGQSLTLIATANQGSEATYESGFVIDKFPISRPNLTFSTLTVSNMSPEDSSIYLCSVGTDPREAFFGQGTRLTVV.